The TCR beta chain described here comes from a study of T-cell reconstitution after alpha-beta-depleted transplantation in children. This clonotype was seen a handful of times. CDR3 length: 13 amino acids. Germline lookup yields CDR1 LNHNV and CDR2 YYDKDF (reference sequence). V was pared by 6 bases and J by 0 bases, with 6 bases between. During its preparation, the TCRbeta library received unique molecular identifiers. TCRdb redid the calling of the PCR reads with MiXCR, one entry per CDR3 protein. The profile covers 250,000 to 400,000 distinct CDR3 sequences, with more than 20% appearing a single time and approximately 11% taken by the ten largest.

The starting material was PBMCs, mostly from graft donor cells, obtained 180 days after TCRalphabeta/CD19-depleted stem cell transplant. The chain carries TRBV15 and TRBJ1-5; D is undetermined. The sequence was obtained from a male patient younger than 18 who had a stem cell transplant for acute lymphoblastic leukemia, so the T cells may come from the graft donor. CDR3 in amino acids: CATSAGSNQPQHF. The CDR3 nucleotides read TGTGCCACCAGTGCCGGTAGCAATCAGCCCCAGCATTTT.